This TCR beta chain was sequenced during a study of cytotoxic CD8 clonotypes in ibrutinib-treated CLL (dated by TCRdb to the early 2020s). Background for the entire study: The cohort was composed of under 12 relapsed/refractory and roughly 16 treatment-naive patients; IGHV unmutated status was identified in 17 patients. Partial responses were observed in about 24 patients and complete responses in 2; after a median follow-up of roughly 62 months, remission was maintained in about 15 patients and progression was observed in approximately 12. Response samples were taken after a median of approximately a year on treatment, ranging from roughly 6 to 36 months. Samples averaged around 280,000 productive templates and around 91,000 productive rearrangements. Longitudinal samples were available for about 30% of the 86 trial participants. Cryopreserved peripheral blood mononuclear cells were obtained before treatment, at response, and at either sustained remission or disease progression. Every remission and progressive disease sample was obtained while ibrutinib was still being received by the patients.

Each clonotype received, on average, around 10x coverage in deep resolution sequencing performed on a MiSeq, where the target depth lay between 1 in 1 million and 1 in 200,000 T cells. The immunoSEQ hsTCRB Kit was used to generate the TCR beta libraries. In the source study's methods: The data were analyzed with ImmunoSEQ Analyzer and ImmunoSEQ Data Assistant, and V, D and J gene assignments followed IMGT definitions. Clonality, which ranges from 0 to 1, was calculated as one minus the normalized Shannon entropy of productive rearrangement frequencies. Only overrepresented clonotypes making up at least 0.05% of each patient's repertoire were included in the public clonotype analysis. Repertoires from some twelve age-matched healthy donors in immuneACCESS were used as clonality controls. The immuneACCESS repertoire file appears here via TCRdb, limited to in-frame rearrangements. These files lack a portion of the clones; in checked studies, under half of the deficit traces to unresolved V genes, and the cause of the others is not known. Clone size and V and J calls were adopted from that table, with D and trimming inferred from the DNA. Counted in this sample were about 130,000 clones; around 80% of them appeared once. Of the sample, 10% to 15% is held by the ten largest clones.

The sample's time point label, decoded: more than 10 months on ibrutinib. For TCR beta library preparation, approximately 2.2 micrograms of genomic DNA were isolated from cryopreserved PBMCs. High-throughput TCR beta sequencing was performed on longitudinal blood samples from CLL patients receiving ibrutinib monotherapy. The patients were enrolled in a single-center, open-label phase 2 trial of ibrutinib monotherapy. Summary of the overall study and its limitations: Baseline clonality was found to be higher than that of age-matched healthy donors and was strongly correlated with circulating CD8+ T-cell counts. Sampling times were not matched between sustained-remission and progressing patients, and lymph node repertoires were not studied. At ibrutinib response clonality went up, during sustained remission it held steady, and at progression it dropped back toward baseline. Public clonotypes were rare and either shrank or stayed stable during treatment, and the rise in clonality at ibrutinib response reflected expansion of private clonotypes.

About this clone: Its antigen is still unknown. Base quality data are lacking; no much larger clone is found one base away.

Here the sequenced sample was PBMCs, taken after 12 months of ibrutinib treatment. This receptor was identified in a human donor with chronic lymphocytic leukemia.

This receptor has the CDR3 CASSPLGGSSYNEQFF. In nucleotide form, the sequence is TGTGCCAGCAGCCCCCTCGGCGGGAGCTCCTACAATGAGCAGTTCTTC. The chain is made from TRBV9 and TRBJ2-1, with TRBD2 matching 7 junction bases. Based on the germline V gene, the CDR1 and CDR2 sequences are SGDLS and YYNGEE. After removal of 4 bases from V and 0 bases from J, the junction retains 7 bases not matched to a gene. From cysteine to phenylalanine, the CDR3 is 16 amino acids long. The entry retains the CDR3 DNA only, 48 bases that are in frame from base 1.